This T cell receptor beta chain was recovered during a study of shared clonotypes between healthy human individuals. Once extracted for a subset, genomic DNA was divided evenly among several immunoSEQ plates. DNA at about 0.2 ug, tens of thousands of T cell genomes, went into sorted-subset replicate PCRs. TCRdb's table, derived via immunoSEQ multiplex PCR, lists solely in-frame clones and lacks some. The table shows roughly 2.4 million clones, with approximately 95% occurring only once. There were only Caucasian adults among the donors, and all lived in Nashville, Tennessee. Trimming cost V 4 bases and J 0 bases; bases outside gene matches: 4. Germline CDR1 is SGHNT and CDR2 is YYREEE (reference sequence). The CDR3 consists of 14 residues.

This sequence was found in a young man in good health. The chain uses TRBV5-4 and TRBJ2-7, with 7 nucleotides matching TRBD2. The sequenced sample was naive CD4+ T cells sorted from blood. Noted subset: CD45RA+ positively selected. CDR3 loop: CASSAGTTSYEQYF. Written as DNA, the CDR3 is TGTGCCAGCAGCGCCGGGACTACCTCCTACGAGCAGTACTTC.